These T cell receptor beta chains were read from a single sample in a study of blood T cell repertoires in COVID-19. Profiling relied on immunoSEQ multiplex PCR, and the TCRdb table lists in-frame clones only, not all of them. The profile shows 180,000 or so clones, 78% of them singletons. The sample was peripheral blood. The receptors here all came from a woman older than 75 with active or convalescent COVID-19. Each CDR3 is given with its conserved first and last residue. A D gene is named only where the DNA matches it firmly. Rows may omit the clone size; those that give it use once, few, many or a size class.

V gene,J gene,clone size,D gene,CDR3 DNA,CDR3 protein
TRBV7-9,TRBJ2-3,.,TRBD1,TGTGCCAGCAGCCTGACAGGGAGCACAGATACGCAGTATTTT,CASSLTGSTDTQYF
TRBV6-4,TRBJ1-4,few,.,TGTGCCAGCAGTGACGTCAGTAAGTTACAGGCAACTAATGAAAAACTGTTTTTT,CASSDVSKLQATNEKLFF
TRBV19,TRBJ2-2,.,TRBD1,TGTGCCAGTAGTCCCGGGACAGGATACACCGGGGAGCTGTTTTTT,CASSPGTGYTGELFF
TRBV12-3/TRBV12-4,TRBJ2-5,.,.,TGTGCCAGCAGTTTAGACAGCCAAGAGACCCAGTACTTC,CASSLDSQETQYF
TRBV7-9,TRBJ1-2,.,.,TGTGCCAGCAGCTTGGAGAGTAGGAATGGCTACACCTTC,CASSLESRNGYTF
TRBV18,TRBJ1-2,.,.,TGTGCCAGCTCCGGGACTTTCATGAGCGATGGCTACACCTTC,CASSGTFMSDGYTF
TRBV2,TRBJ1-3,.,TRBD1,TGTGCCAGCAGTTTCGACAGGGGATCTGGAAACACCATATATTTT,CASSFDRGSGNTIYF
TRBV20-1,TRBJ2-1,.,TRBD2,TGCAGTGCTAGTTCTAGCGGGGGAAACAATGAGCAGTTCTTC,CSASSSGGNNEQFF
TRBV5-6,TRBJ1-1,once,TRBD1,TGTGCCAGCAGTTGGACAGGGAGGGGAACTGAAGCTTTCTTT,CASSWTGRGTEAFF
TRBV19,TRBJ1-1,once,.,TGTGCCAGTACCCTGGTCAACAGGCCCCAGAACACTGAAGCTTTCTTT,CASTLVNRPQNTEAFF
TRBV12-5,TRBJ2-2,.,.,TGTGCTAGTGGTCCTCCGGTCGGGGAGCTGTTTTTT,CASGPPVGELFF
TRBV6-1,TRBJ2-7,.,TRBD2,TGTGCCAGCAGTTCCCGGGACTACGGCCGGGGAGAGCAGTACTTC,CASSSRDYGRGEQYF
TRBV27,TRBJ1-4,.,.,TGTGCCAGCAGTACCCAACAGGGATCTAATGAAAAACTGTTTTTT,CASSTQQGSNEKLFF
TRBV18,TRBJ2-3,.,.,TGTGCCAGCTCACCACCGGGGGGGCGGGATACGCAGTATTTT,CASSPPGGRDTQYF
TRBV11-2,TRBJ1-4,.,.,TGTGCCAGCAGCTTATCCCAGGGAATCAGAGGTGAAAAACTGTTTTTT,CASSLSQGIRGEKLFF
TRBV11-3,TRBJ2-7,.,.,TGTGCCAGCAGCCCCGGGACTTATAGAGAGCAGTACTTC,CASSPGTYREQYF
TRBV11-2,TRBJ2-1,.,TRBD1,TGTGCCAGCAGCCCCCAGGGGGCAGGGTTTTACAATGAGCAGTTCTTC,CASSPQGAGFYNEQFF
TRBV18,TRBJ1-4,.,.,TGTGCCAGCAGGGGACCGGGAGATGAAAAACTGTTTTTT,CASRGPGDEKLFF
TRBV6-1,TRBJ1-5,.,.,TGTGCCAGCAGTGAATTTTATGTTAATCAGCCCCAGCATTTT,CASSEFYVNQPQHF
TRBV10-3,TRBJ2-7,.,.,TGTGCCATCAAACCGGGACTCTCCTACGAGCAGTACTTC,CAIKPGLSYEQYF
TRBV10-2,TRBJ1-5,once,.,TGCGCCAGTACAGGATCCGATCGTCAGCCCCAGCATTTT,CASTGSDRQPQHF
TRBV7-3,TRBJ2-2,.,TRBD2,TGTGCCAGCAGCTTAAGTAGCGGGAGCACCGGGGAGCTGTTTTTT,CASSLSSGSTGELFF
TRBV18,TRBJ1-1,once,.,TGTGCCAGCTCACTCCCAACGAGGAACACTGAAGCTTTCTTT,CASSLPTRNTEAFF
TRBV5-8,TRBJ2-1,few,.,TGTGCCAGCAGCCCGACTATTTTTGAGCAGTTCTTC,CASSPTIFEQFF
TRBV13,TRBJ1-5,.,.,TGTGCCAGCAGCCCCCCCGCGGGCAGGGGAAATCAGCCCCAGCATTTT,CASSPPAGRGNQPQHF
TRBV5-1,TRBJ2-3,.,TRBD1,TGCGCCAGCAGCGGGGGACAGACCTACCAGGCCTCTAGCACAGATACGCAGTATTTT,CASSGGQTYQASSTDTQYF
TRBV6-5,TRBJ1-2,few,.,TGTGCCAGCAGTTTGCGGGACGTGGGGATCTATGGCTACACCTTC,CASSLRDVGIYGYTF
TRBV3-1/TRBV3-2,TRBJ2-7,once,.,TGTGCCAGCAGTCCATCTACGGGACACCTGAGCTCCTACGAGCAGTACTTC,CASSPSTGHLSSYEQYF
TRBV19,TRBJ1-5,once,.,TGTGCCAGTAGTGCCGGACTGCAGCCCCAGCATTTT,CASSAGLQPQHF
TRBV4-2,TRBJ2-7,.,.,TGTGCCAGCAGCCAAGTCTCAAACAGGGACTACGAGCAGTACTTC,CASSQVSNRDYEQYF
TRBV7-9,TRBJ1-1,.,.,TGTGCCAGCAGCCGAAACAGGGACGACACTGAAGCTTTCTTT,CASSRNRDDTEAFF
TRBV6-6,TRBJ2-2,.,TRBD1,TGTGCCAGCACTAGAATAACAGGGGGCGCAGGCGGGGAGCTGTTTTTT,CASTRITGGAGGELFF
TRBV6-5,TRBJ2-5,.,TRBD1,TGTGCCAGCAGCCAGGGCAGGGGGCATTTTGAGACCCAGTACTTC,CASSQGRGHFETQYF
TRBV3-1/TRBV3-2,TRBJ1-4,.,.,TGTGCCAGCAGCCAAAGGACATTAGATGAAAAACTGTTTTTT,CASSQRTLDEKLFF
TRBV5-1,TRBJ2-7,.,.,TGCGCCAGCAGCTTGGCAGGAGGGGTTTCCTCCTACGAGCAGTACTTC,CASSLAGGVSSYEQYF
TRBV5-1,TRBJ2-3,.,TRBD2,TGCGCCAGCAGTACTAGAGGCGGGGGGGCTGTAGATACGCAGTATTTT,CASSTRGGGAVDTQYF
TRBV6-6,TRBJ2-7,.,TRBD1,TGTGCCAGCAGTCCAGGACAGGGGAACGAGCAGTACTTC,CASSPGQGNEQYF
TRBV11-2,TRBJ1-6,.,TRBD1,TGTGCCAGCAGCACAGCTCGCAGGGGGGATAATTCACCCCTCCACTTT,CASSTARRGDNSPLHF
TRBV7-8,TRBJ1-5,.,TRBD1,TGTGCCAGCAGCTTACTGGAACAGGGGAACCAGCCCCAGCATTTT,CASSLLEQGNQPQHF
TRBV6-2/TRBV6-3,TRBJ2-1,.,TRBD2,TGTGCCAGCAGCCCCAGGGGAGCGGGGGGGCCCGCTGAGCAGTTCTTC,CASSPRGAGGPAEQFF
TRBV28,TRBJ2-7,.,TRBD2,TGTGCCAGCAGTCGGACTAGCGGGGGGCATCCCTACGAGCAGTACTTC,CASSRTSGGHPYEQYF